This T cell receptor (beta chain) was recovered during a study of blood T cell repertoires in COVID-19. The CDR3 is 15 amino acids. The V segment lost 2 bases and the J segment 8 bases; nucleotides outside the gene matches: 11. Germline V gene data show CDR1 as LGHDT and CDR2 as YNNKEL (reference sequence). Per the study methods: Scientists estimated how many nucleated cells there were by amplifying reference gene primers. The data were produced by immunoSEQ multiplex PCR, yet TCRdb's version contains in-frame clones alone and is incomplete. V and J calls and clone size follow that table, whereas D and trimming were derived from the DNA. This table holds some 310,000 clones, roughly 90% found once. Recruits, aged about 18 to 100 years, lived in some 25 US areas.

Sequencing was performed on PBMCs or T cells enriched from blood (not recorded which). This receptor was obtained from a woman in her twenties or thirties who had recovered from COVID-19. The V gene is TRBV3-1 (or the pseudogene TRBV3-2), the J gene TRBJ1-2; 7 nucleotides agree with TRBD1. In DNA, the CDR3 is TGTGCCAGCAGCCAACGACAGGGCCACCCGAGCGGCTACACCTTC. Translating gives CASSQRQGHPSGYTF.